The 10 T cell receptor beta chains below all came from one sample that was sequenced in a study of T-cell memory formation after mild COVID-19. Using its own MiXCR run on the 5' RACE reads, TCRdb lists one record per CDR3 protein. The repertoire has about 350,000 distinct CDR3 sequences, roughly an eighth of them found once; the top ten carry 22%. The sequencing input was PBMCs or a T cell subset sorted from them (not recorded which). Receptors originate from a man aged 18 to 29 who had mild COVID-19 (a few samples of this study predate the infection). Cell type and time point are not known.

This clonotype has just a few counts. CDR3 in amino acids: CASSQTLHNTDTQYF. As DNA, the CDR3 is TGTGCCAGCAGCCAAACCTTGCACAACACAGATACGCAGTATTTT. This chain uses TRBV27 with TRBJ2-3; D remains ambiguous. The germline V and J ends were trimmed by 6 bases and 2 bases, with 15 bases remaining between them. There are 15 residues in the CDR3. Germline CDR1 reads MNHEY; CDR2 reads SMNVEV (reference sequence).

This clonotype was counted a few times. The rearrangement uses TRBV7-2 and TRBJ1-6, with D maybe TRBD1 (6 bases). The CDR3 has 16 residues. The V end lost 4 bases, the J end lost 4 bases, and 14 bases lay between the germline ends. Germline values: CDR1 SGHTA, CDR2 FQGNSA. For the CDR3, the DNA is TGTGCCAGCAGCTCGACAGGTCCCTGGTATAATTCACCCCTCCACTTT. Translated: CASSSTGPWYNSPLHF.

The CDR3 DNA follows: TGTGCCAGCAGCTTATCTCCGTTGTTAACTGGGGCCAACGTCCTGACTTTC. Residues: CASSLSPLLTGANVLTF. V gene TRBV7-3 combines with J gene TRBJ2-6; D not resolved. Trimming took off 2 bases at V and 2 bases at J, with 13 bases between the two ends. This CDR3 spans 17 amino acids. Germline CDR1 SGHTA, CDR2 FQGTGA.

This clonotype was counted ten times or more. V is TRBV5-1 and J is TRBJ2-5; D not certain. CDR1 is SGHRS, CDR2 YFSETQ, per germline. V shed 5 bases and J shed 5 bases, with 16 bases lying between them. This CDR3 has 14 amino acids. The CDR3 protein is CASRSWGTGETQYF. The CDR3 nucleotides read TGCGCCAGCAGGAGTTGGGGAACCGGGGAGACCCAGTACTTC.

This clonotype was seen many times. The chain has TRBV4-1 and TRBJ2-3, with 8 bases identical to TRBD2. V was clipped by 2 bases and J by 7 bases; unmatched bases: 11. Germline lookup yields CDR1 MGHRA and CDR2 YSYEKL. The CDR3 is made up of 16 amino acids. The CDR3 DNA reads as TGCGCCAGCAGCCAACCGGGAGGGGGGGGTTCGAATACGCAGTATTTT. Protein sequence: CASSQPGGGGSNTQYF.

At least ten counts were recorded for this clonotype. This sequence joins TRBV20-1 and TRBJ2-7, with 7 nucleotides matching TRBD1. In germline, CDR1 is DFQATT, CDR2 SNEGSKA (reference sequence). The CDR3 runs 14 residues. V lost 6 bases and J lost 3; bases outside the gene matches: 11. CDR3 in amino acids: CSAPPWTGSYEQYF. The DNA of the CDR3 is TGCAGTGCCCCACCCTGGACAGGCAGCTACGAGCAGTACTTC.

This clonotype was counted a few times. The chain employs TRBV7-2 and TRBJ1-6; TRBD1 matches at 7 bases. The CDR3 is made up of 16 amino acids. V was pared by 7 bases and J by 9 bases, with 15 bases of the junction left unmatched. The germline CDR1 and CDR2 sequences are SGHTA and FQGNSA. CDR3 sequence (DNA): TGTGCCAGCAAGACGAGCTGGGGACAGCTGGGTTCACCCCTCCACTTT. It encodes CASKTSWGQLGSPLHF.

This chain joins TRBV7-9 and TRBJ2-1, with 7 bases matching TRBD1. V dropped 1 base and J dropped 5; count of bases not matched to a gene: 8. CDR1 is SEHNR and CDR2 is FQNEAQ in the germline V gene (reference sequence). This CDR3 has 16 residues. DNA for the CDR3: TGTGCCAGCAGCTTAGGGTCGAGGGGGCGCCACAATGAGCAGTTCTTC. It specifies CASSLGSRGRHNEQFF.

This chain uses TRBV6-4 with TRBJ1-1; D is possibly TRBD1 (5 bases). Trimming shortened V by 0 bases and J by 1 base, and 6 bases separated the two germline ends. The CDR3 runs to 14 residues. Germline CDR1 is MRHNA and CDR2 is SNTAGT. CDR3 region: CASSDSGGNTEAFF. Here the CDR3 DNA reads TGTGCCAGCAGTGACTCGGGGGGGAACACTGAAGCTTTCTTT.

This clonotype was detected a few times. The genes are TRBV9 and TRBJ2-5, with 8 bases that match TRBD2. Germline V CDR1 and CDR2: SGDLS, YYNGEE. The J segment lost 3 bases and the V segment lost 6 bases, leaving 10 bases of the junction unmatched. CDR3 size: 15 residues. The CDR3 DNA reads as TGTGCCAGCACCCCTGGTGGTAGCGGGGAAGAGACCCAGTACTTC. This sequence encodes CASTPGGSGEETQYF.